This T cell receptor (beta chain) originates from a study of spatial heterogeneity in lung cancer. Whole-study context: A consistent excess of beta-chain over alpha-chain sequences was detected.

Study-level points and caveats: Within tumors, counts of expanded alpha and beta TCRs tracked tumor mutation counts.

Via MiXCR, TCRdb re-called the 5' RACE reads, giving one row per CDR3 protein. The repertoire has about 9,500 distinct CDR3 sequences, approximately 15% of them found once; the top ten carry 14%. Germline lookup yields CDR1 SQVTM and CDR2 ANQGSEA. V was cut by 7 bases and J by 0 bases, with 16 bases left in between. CDR3 size: 15 residues. This clonotype counts as medium-sized. Its target is unknown. The time point is: sample taken at primary tumor resection. Donors were over 70 untreated early-stage non-small cell lung cancer patients. Whole RNA, isolated from tumor, nontumor lung or frozen PBMC, was sequenced without prior sorting.

The sequencing used lung tumor tissue, collected at surgery. The chain uses TRBV29-1 and TRBJ2-1; D is possibly TRBD1 or TRBD2 (5 bases each). This sequence originates from a male donor with early-stage non-small cell lung cancer. CDR3 sequence (DNA): TGCAGCGGGGACGGAGCTGGGAGCTCCTACAATGAGCAGTTCTTC. Residues: CSGDGAGSSYNEQFF.